The entry below describes one T cell receptor beta chain. There are a few counts of this clone. Its target antigen remains unknown. The record has no base qualities; no much larger clone is one base away. PBMCs were isolated by density centrifugation and stained for CD3, CD4 and CD8, and CD4+ and CD8+ T cells were sorted on a FACSAria. Scalp biopsies and blood samples were provided by unaffected controls. From its cysteine to its phenylalanine, the CDR3 spans 14 amino acids. The CDR3 DNA has 42 bases and is translated from base 1. In the germline V gene, CDR1 corresponds to SQVTM and CDR2 to ANQGSEA. V is reduced by 1 base and J by 4 bases, leaving a spacing of 13 bases between them. The data are from a study of CD8+ T cells in alopecia areata (dated by TCRdb to about 2018). At the level of the whole study: The study used high-throughput TCRbeta sequencing to examine T cell clonal expansion in alopecia areata, in both the C3H/HeJ mouse model and human patients. Scalp tissue and sorted CD4+ and CD8+ peripheral blood T cells from patchy and totalis/universalis alopecia areata patients and from healthy controls were covered by human TCRbeta sequencing. Scalp clonality was compared among normal scalp (n=4), patchy alopecia areata scalp (n=8), and alopecia totalis/universalis scalp (n=8). The RNA source kit depended on sample type: the PAXgene miRNA kit for fixed scalp, the miRNeasy kit for PBMCs, and the RNeasy kit for mouse skin. TCRbeta CDR3 regions were amplified by immunoSEQ multiplex PCR with 35 Vbeta forward and 13 Jbeta reverse primers.

What the work shows at the level of the full study, not this receptor alone: Higher clonality and more expanded CD8+ clones were observed in lesional scalp than in normal scalp, particularly in alopecia totalis/universalis, a finding suggestive of antigenic drive. TCR sequences shared between patients were less clear than in mice, possibly partly because of HLA diversity in the patient population. Resident alphabeta T cells in normal human skin are also sequenced, complicating scalp TCR repertoire analysis, unlike mouse skin dominated by gammadelta T cells.

Libraries were built with the immunoSEQ multiplex PCR assay. To provide template for TCR sequencing, every sample had RNA extracted and reverse transcribed into cDNA. SuperScript III was used to make first-strand cDNA, primed with a 2:1 mix of oligo-dT and random hexamers. Amplification bias was assessed with a synthetic immune receptor repertoire, and residual bias was removed computationally. On the study's bioinformatics: Raw reads were preprocessed to remove errors, and CDR3 was defined by IMGT conventions from the conserved cysteine to phenylalanine. Clonality was computed by normalizing Shannon entropy by log2 of the number of productive unique TCRs and subtracting the result from 1. Scalp TCRbeta sequences were cross-referenced with sorted blood CD4 and CD8 repertoires so that the CD4 or CD8 identity of scalp clones could be inferred. The table comes from immuneACCESS by way of TCRdb, which keeps in-frame sequences with V and J called. Part of the clones is missing from these tables; in studies checked, under half for an unresolved V gene and the rest for unknown reasons. Clone size and V and J calls were adopted from that table, with D and trimming inferred from the DNA. This sample holds around 120,000 clones; roughly two thirds were observed only once. Around 3% of the sample comes from the top ten.

This sequence originates from a human donor in good health. The material sequenced was CD4+ T cells sorted from blood. The sequence links TRBV29-1 to TRBJ1-1; TRBD1 could be the D gene, as 6 bases match. The CDR3 protein: CSVEASGAGTEAFF. DNA sequence: TGCAGCGTTGAAGCTTCGGGGGCGGGCACTGAAGCTTTCTTT.